This T cell receptor beta chain was captured in a study of cytomegalovirus exposure and HLA in healthy donors. Study details: An analysis done earlier identified some 120 million unique TCR beta sequences from 150 million to 200 million T cells. Across some 400 genotyped donors, 65% to 90% landed in the Caucasian-associated ancestry cluster. Overall study results and limits: Sequences of the TCR beta chain were said to predict the HLA-A and HLA-B alleles of most subjects accurately. Using a false discovery rate of 0.05, a later analysis showed that 15,000 to 20,000 TCR beta sequences were associated with HLA alleles.

The PCR employed 60 Vbeta primers together with 13 Jbeta primers. TCRdb keeps only in-frame clones here, not all; method: immunoSEQ multiplex PCR. The table lists approximately 170,000 clones, approximately 80% of them singletons. Worth noting for this clone: Its target is not known.

After removal of 0 bases from V and 4 bases from J, the junction contained 1 base not matched to a gene. In germline, CDR1 is SGHDN, CDR2 FVKESK. This CDR3 has 15 amino acids. Material: PBMCs. The V call is TRBV14, the J call TRBJ2-7; 12 nucleotides agree with TRBD2. The clonotype originates from a middle-aged woman in good health and CMV-seropositive. The CDR3 coding sequence is TGTGCCAGCAGCCAAGATACTAGCGGGAGGTACGAGCAGTACTTC. Translating it yields CASSQDTSGRYEQYF. The full variable domain, rest sourced from reference TRBV14 and TRBJ2-7, is EAGVTQFPSHSVIEKGQTVTLRCDPISGHDNLYWYRRVMGKEIKFLLHFVKESKQDESGMPNNRFLAERTGGTYSTLKVQPAELEDSGVYFCASSQDTSGRYEQYFGPGTRLTVT.